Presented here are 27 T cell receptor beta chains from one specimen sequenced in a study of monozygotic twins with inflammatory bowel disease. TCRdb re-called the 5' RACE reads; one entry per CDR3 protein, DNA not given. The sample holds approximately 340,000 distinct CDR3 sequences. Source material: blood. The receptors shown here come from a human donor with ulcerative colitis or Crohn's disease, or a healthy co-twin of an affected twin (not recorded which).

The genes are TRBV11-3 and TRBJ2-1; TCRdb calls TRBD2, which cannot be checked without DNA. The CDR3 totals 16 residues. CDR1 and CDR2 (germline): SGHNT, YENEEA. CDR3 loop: CASSRNLAGGYNEQFF.

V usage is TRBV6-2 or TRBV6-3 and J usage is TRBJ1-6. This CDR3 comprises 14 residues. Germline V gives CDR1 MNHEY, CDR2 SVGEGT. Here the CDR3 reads CASSYSVDYSPLHF.

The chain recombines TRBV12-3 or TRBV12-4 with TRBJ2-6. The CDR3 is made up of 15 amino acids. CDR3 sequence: CASSTWGSGANVLTF.

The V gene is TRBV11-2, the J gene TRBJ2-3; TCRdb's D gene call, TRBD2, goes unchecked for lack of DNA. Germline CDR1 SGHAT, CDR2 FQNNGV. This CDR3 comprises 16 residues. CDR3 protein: CASSLGTRAPTDTQYF.

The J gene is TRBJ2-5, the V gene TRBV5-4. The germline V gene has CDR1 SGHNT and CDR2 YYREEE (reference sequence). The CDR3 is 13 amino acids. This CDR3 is CASSLGMEETQYF.

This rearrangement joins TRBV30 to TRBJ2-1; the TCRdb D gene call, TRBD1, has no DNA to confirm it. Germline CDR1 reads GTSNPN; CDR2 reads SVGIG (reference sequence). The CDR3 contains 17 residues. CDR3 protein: CAWSVRPTGLGYNEQFF.

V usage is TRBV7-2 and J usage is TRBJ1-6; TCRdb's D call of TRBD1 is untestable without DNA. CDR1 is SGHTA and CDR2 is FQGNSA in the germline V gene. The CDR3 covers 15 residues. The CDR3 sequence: CASRQAGTPDSPLHF. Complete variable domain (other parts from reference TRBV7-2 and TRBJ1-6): GAGVSQSPSNKVTEKGKDVELRCDPISGHTALYWYRQSLGQGLEFLIYFQGNSAPDKSGLPSDRFSAERTGGSVSTLTIQRTQQEDSAVYLCASRQAGTPDSPLHFGNGTRLTVT.

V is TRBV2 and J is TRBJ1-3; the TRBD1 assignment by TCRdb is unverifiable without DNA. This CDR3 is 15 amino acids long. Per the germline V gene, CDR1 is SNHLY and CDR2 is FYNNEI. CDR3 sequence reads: CASTWDRFSGNTIYF.

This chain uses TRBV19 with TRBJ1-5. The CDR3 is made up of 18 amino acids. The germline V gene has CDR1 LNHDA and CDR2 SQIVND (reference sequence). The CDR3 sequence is CASSIGYTTGTGPQPQHF.

CDR3 amino acids: CSGRQGQETQYF. The rearrangement links TRBV29-1 to TRBJ2-5; the TCRdb D gene call, TRBD1, has no DNA to confirm it. Germline loops: CDR1 SQVTM, CDR2 ANQGSEA. The CDR3 totals 12 residues.

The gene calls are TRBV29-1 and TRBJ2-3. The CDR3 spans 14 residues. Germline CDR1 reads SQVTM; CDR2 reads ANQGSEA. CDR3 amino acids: CSAELNPNTDTQYF.

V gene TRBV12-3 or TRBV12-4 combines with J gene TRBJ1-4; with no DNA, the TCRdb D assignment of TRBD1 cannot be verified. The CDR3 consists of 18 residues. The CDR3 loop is CASSFAVPGQGFHEKLFF.

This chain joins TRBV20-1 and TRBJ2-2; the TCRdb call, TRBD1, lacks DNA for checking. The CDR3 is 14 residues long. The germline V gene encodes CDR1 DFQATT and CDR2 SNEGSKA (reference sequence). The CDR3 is CSARAPFGTGELFF.

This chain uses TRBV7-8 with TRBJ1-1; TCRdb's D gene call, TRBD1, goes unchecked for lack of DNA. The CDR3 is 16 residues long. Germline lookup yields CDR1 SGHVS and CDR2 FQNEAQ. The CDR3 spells CASSASRTFVNTEAFF.

The CDR3 is CASSLGQGAGTQYF. The rearrangement joins TRBV5-1 to TRBJ2-5; TCRdb designates TRBD1, a call that cannot be tested without DNA. Germline V gene lookup returns CDR1 SGHRS and CDR2 YFSETQ. This CDR3 region has 14 residues.

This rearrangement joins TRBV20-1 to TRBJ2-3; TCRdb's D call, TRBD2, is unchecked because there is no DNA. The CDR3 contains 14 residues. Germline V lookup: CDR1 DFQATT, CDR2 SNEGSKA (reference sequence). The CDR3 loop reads CSARGTSGTDTQYF.

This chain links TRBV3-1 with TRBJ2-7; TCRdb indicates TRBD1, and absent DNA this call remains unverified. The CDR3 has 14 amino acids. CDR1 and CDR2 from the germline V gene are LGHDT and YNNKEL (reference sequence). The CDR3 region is CASRQTGSSDEQYF.

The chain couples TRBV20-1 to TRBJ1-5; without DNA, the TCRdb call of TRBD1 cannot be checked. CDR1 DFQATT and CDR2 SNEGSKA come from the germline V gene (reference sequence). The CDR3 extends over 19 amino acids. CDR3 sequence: CSASFLTTGGENSNQPQHF.

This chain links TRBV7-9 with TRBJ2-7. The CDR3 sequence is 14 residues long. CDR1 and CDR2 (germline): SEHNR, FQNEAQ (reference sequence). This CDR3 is CASSIEGWYSEQYF.

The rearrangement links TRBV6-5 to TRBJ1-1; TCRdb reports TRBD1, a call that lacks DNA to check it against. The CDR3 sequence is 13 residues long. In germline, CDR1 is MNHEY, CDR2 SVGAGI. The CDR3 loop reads CASSYRETGRTFF.

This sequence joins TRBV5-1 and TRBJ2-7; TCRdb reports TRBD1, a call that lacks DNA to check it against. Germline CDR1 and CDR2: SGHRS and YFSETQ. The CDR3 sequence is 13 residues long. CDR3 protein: CASSLGTGPEQYF.

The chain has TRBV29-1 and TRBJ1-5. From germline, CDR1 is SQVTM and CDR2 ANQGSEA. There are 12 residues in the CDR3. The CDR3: CSAQSSNQPQHF.

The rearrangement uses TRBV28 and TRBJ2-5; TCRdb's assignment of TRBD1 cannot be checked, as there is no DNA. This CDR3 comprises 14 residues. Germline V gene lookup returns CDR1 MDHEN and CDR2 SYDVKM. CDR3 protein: CASSFPGVKETQYF.

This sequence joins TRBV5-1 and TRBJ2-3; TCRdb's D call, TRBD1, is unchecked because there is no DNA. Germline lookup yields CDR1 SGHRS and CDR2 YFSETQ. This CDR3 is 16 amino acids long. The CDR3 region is CASSLGTGFSADTQYF.

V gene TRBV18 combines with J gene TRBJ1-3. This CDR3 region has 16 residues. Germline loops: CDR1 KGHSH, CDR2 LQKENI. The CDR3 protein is CASSPKDRVFGNTIYF.

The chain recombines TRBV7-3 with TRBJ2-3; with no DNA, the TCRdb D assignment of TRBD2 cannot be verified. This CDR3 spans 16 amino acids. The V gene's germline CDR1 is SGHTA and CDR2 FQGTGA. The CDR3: CASSSAAGMSTDTQYF.

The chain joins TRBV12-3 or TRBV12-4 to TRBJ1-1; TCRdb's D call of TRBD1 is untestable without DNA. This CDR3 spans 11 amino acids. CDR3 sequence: CASTRATEAFF.